These T cell receptor beta chains were read from a single sample in a study of beta chain features in type 1 diabetes. Method: immunoSEQ multiplex PCR; TCRdb's copy keeps in-frame clones and lacks some. The data show some 230,000 clones, 9.6% seen once. The sequenced sample was naive CD4+ T cells from blood. Source of these receptors: a woman younger than 30 in good health. Each CDR3 is given with its conserved first and last residue. Clone sizes are given selectively: once, few, many, or a class where the clone is expanded.

V: TRBV12-5; length: 16; J: TRBJ2-7; size: -; CDR3: CASGTFSGRITYEQYF
V: TRBV5-1; length: 17; J: TRBJ2-1; size: -; CDR3: CASSTHNPGQGVNEQFF
V: TRBV30; length: 16; J: TRBJ2-3; size: -; CDR3: CAWSGRQGRSTDTQYF
V: TRBV15; length: 14; J: TRBJ1-1; size: few; CDR3: CATSSSGADTEAFF
V: TRBV7-9; length: 14; J: TRBJ2-3; size: few; CDR3: CASSLGAVTDTQYF
V: TRBV6-5; length: 13; J: TRBJ2-2; size: few; CDR3: CASTQGVVGELFF
V: TRBV7-7; length: 14; J: TRBJ2-2; size: few; CDR3: CASSLGGNTGELFF
V: TRBV27; length: 15; J: TRBJ1-5; size: -; CDR3: CASSQTGTERQPQHF
V: TRBV19; length: 17; J: TRBJ1-2; size: -; CDR3: CASSIGGAGPRDYGYTF
V: TRBV5-1; length: 14; J: TRBJ2-7; size: few; CDR3: CASSLQGSVHEQYF
V: TRBV7-9; length: 17; J: TRBJ2-5; size: few; CDR3: CASSLDHLAGYQETQYF
V: TRBV19; length: 16; J: TRBJ2-2; size: few; CDR3: CASNPGVTANTGELFF
V: TRBV11-2; length: 15; J: TRBJ2-5; size: few; CDR3: CASSRTGLLKETQYF
V: TRBV7-6; length: 15; J: TRBJ1-3; size: few; CDR3: CASSSGQGSGNTIYF
V: TRBV28; length: 13; J: TRBJ1-1; size: -; CDR3: CATLTGLGTEAFF
V: TRBV11-2; length: 14; J: TRBJ2-1; size: few; CDR3: CASSLRGLAGEQFF
V: TRBV5-4; length: 15; J: TRBJ1-6; size: few; CDR3: CASSSGERGLFPLHF
V: TRBV25-1; length: 11; J: TRBJ1-1; size: few; CDR3: CASSRLTEAFF
V: TRBV11-1; length: 17; J: TRBJ1-4; size: few; CDR3: CASTPGRGLSTNEKLFF
V: TRBV5-1; length: 15; J: TRBJ2-1; size: few; CDR3: CASRIAGVSYNEQFF
V: TRBV2; length: 15; J: TRBJ1-5; size: -; CDR3: CASRAQTVHNQPQHF
V: TRBV5-1; length: 13; J: TRBJ2-5; size: -; CDR3: CASSLGAGETQYF
V: TRBV4-2; length: 17; J: TRBJ2-1; size: few; CDR3: CASSLSSGLAGDDEQFF
V: TRBV25-1; length: 18; J: TRBJ2-5; size: -; CDR3: CASSEYSRLAGIQETQYF
V: TRBV9; length: 13; J: TRBJ1-5; size: -; CDR3: CASPEAGGQPQHF
V: TRBV7-9; length: 17; J: TRBJ2-5; size: few; CDR3: CASSRGGTSGSFETQYF
V: TRBV30; length: 14; J: TRBJ2-7; size: -; CDR3: CAWKTGPTYVEQYF
V: TRBV4-1; length: 16; J: -; size: few; CDR3: CASSQGTSGRAYEQYF
V: TRBV6-5; length: 13; J: TRBJ1-2; size: -; CDR3: CASSSPGGTGYTF
V: TRBV10-3; length: 12; J: TRBJ2-1; size: -; CDR3: CAISAYGNEQFF
V: TRBV7-9; length: 17; J: TRBJ2-7; size: few; CDR3: CASSLGIGGNGPYEQYF
V: TRBV4-1; length: 16; J: TRBJ2-1; size: few; CDR3: CASSPHLGVAGNEQFF
V: TRBV2; length: 12; J: TRBJ1-2; size: -; CDR3: CASGDTSYGYTF
V: TRBV6-6; length: 16; J: TRBJ2-5; size: -; CDR3: CASSKTSGANQETQYF
V: TRBV28; length: 15; J: TRBJ2-1; size: -; CDR3: CASSPSGQGRNEQFF
V: TRBV9; length: 18; J: TRBJ2-2; size: few; CDR3: CASSVRYGGKLLTGELFF
V: TRBV14; length: 15; J: TRBJ2-4; size: few; CDR3: CASSQVGVAKNIQYF
V: TRBV11-2; length: 14; J: TRBJ1-1; size: once; CDR3: CASSAGLGGTEAFF
V: TRBV19; length: 17; J: TRBJ2-7; size: few; CDR3: CASSIYPGLTSSYEQYF
V: TRBV5-4; length: 15; J: TRBJ2-6; size: few; CDR3: CASTFDRAGANVLTF
V: TRBV5-6; length: 16; J: TRBJ2-2; size: -; CDR3: CASSPEPLGEAGELFF
V: TRBV4-1; length: 17; J: TRBJ2-1; size: -; CDR3: CASSQGGGRRAYNEQFF